This is a list of T cell receptor beta chains from one sample in a study of blood T cell repertoires in COVID-19. Measured with immunoSEQ multiplex PCR; TCRdb has only the in-frame clones, and not every one. The top ten clones hold around 4.2% of a sample with 95,000 to 150,000 clones, around 84% of them seen once. Source material: PBMCs or T cells enriched from blood (not recorded which). All receptors come from a woman aged 30 to 39 who had recovered from COVID-19. Both conserved end residues are part of each CDR3. The D gene is left open where the match is weak. The size of a clone is reported for some rows only, either as once, few or many, or as a class for expanded clones.

TRBJ2-7 - TRBD2 TRBV5-1 TGCGCCAGCAGCGGGGGACTAGCGGGAAGGGCCTACGAGCAGTACTTC CASSGGLAGRAYEQYF
TRBJ2-5 - TRBD2 TRBV3-1/TRBV3-2 TGTGCCAGCAGCCTACTAAATCCGGGACTAGCGGGCCGCCAAGAGACCCAGTACTTC CASSLLNPGLAGRQETQYF
TRBJ1-2 - - TRBV19 TGTGCCAGTAGTATCACTGGAGGGGCCGGTGGCTACACCTTC CASSITGGAGGYTF
TRBJ1-1 - - TRBV7-9 TGTGCCAGCAGCCCGGGGACAACTGAAGCTTTCTTT CASSPGTTEAFF
TRBJ2-7 few - TRBV7-3 TGTGCCAGCAGCTTACAAAGGGGCGCCCTCTACGAGCAGTACTTC CASSLQRGALYEQYF
TRBJ1-2 - - TRBV27 TGTGCCAGCAGTCAGTTGCGGGGTCAGGGCTACACCTTC CASSQLRGQGYTF
TRBJ2-5 - TRBD2 TRBV7-3 TGTGCCAGCAGCTCCCGCGGGGGGGAGACCCAGTACTTC CASSSRGGETQYF
TRBJ2-7 - TRBD2 TRBV2 TGTGCCAGCAGTGAAGCGCGGGGGTTCGAGCAGTACTTC CASSEARGFEQYF
TRBJ1-6 - - TRBV21-1 TGTGCCATCAGGAGAGGGTCTAATTCACCCCTCCACTTT CAIRRGSNSPLHF
TRBJ1-6 - TRBD1 TRBV20-1 TGCAGTGCTAGTAAAGGACAGGAATATTCACCCCTCCACTTT CSASKGQEYSPLHF
TRBJ2-4 - - TRBV10-1 TGCGCCAGCAACTGGACGGCAGGGGGGATGCGGTACTTC CASNWTAGGMRYF
TRBJ2-7 - - TRBV4-3 TGCGCCAGCAGCCAAGATCGGGGTTACCCCTACGAGCAGTACTTC CASSQDRGYPYEQYF
TRBJ2-1 - TRBD2 TRBV24-1 TGTGCCACCAGTGAACCGCTAGCGGAGAGCTCCTACAATGAGCAGTTCTTC CATSEPLAESSYNEQFF
TRBJ2-3 - - TRBV28 TGTGCCAGCAGTTCCTCCTCCAGGGCCGAAACCACAGATACGCAGTATTTT CASSSSSRAETTDTQYF
TRBJ1-2 - - TRBV28 TGTGCCAGCGGAACGGGGGGAGGGGTCCTCTATGGCTACACCTTC CASGTGGGVLYGYTF
TRBJ1-1 - - TRBV18 TGTGCCAGCTCACCCAGACAAACAACTTCGAACACTGAAGCTTTCTTT CASSPRQTTSNTEAFF